This entry lists 17 T cell receptor beta chains sequenced from one sample in a study of vaccination and CD4 T cells after COVID-19. At the Johns Hopkins FTIC core, DNA taken from cultured CD4+ T cells was sequenced by way of the Oncomine TCR Beta short-read assay. TCRdb re-called the PCR reads through MiXCR, storing one row per CDR3 protein. The sample has thousands of distinct CDR3 sequences, around 29% seen once. As for treatment: 10-day PBMC culture with coronavirus spike peptide pools or control peptides (ViraFEST assay). Gathering of the CD4+ T cells, from the unexposed donor, took place before the COVID-19 pandemic (2011-2018). Their target antigens are unknown. The sequenced sample was CD4+ T cells from blood, cultured in vitro. These receptor sequences come from a human donor in good health.

The CDR3 DNA follows: TGCAGTGCTGGCGGCATGGGGGCGGCTGGAAACACCATATATTTT. This sequence encodes CSAGGMGAAGNTIYF. The rearrangement joins TRBV20-1 to TRBJ1-3; D perhaps matches TRBD1 (6 bases). V was pared by 5 bases and J by 2 bases, with 16 bases between. Germline V lookup: CDR1 DFQATT, CDR2 SNEGSKA (reference sequence). The length of the CDR3 is 15 residues.

This clonotype appeared a few times. V usage is TRBV10-2 and J usage is TRBJ1-6; perhaps TRBD1 as D (5 bases). The CDR3 totals 13 residues. Germline V gene data show CDR1 as WSHSY and CDR2 as SAAADI. V was shortened by 4 bases and J by 10 bases, with 11 bases between the two germline ends. The CDR3 nucleotides read TGCGCCAGCAGTGTAGCCAGGGAGTCACCCCTCCACTTT. Translating gives CASSVARESPLHF.

The gene calls are TRBV7-2 and TRBJ2-3, with TRBD2 matching 8 bases. The CDR3 contains 18 residues. Germline lookup yields CDR1 SGHTA and CDR2 FQGNSA. The V segment lost 1 base and the J segment 2 bases; nucleotides outside the gene matches: 11. CDR3 protein: CASSLGLYGSGTTDTQYF. CDR3 nucleotides: TGTGCCAGCAGCTTAGGCCTTTATGGTAGCGGGACCACAGATACGCAGTATTTT.

This clonotype was recorded only once. The chain links TRBV30 to TRBJ2-7, with 11 bases aligning to TRBD2. Unmatched junction bases numbered 6, after V lost 5 bases and J lost 3 bases. This CDR3 comprises 14 residues. Germline V gene lookup returns CDR1 GTSNPN and CDR2 SVGIG (reference sequence). The CDR3 DNA reads TGTGCCTGGTCTACACTAGCGGGGGACTACGAGCAGTACTTC. This codes for CAWSTLAGDYEQYF.

The table lists this clonotype with a few counts. This chain links TRBV5-1 with TRBJ1-6, with 7 bases identical to TRBD1. Germline V CDR1 and CDR2: SGHRS, YFSETQ. The V and J ends lost 5 bases and 10 bases, in that order; junction bases with no gene match: 6. CDR3 size: 13 residues. CDR3 in amino acids: CASRPDRESPLHF. CDR3 DNA sequence: TGCGCCAGCAGACCCGACAGGGAGTCACCCCTCCACTTT.

V gene TRBV9 combines with J gene TRBJ1-5; perhaps TRBD1 as D (5 bases). Trimming left V 0 bases short and J 4 bases short, with 8 bases between. Per germline, CDR1 SGDLS and CDR2 YYNGEE. The CDR3 consists of 14 residues. CDR3 nucleotides: TGTGCCAGCAGCGTAGACGGGGCGAATCAGCCCCAGCATTTT. Its protein product is CASSVDGANQPQHF.

This clonotype is judged medium-sized. This chain joins TRBV20-1 and TRBJ1-5, with TRBD1 identical over 8 bases. The J segment lost 1 base and the V segment lost 5 bases, leaving 1 base of the junction unmatched. CDR3 length equals 13 residues. Germline values: CDR1 DFQATT, CDR2 SNEGSKA (reference sequence). For the CDR3, the DNA is TGCAGTGCTCGGACAGGGAGCAATCAGCCCCAGCATTTT. As protein: CSARTGSNQPQHF.

Comments on this clonotype: A much larger clone differs by one base, so this may be a read error. The V call is TRBV15, the J call TRBJ1-1; D is uncertain. The CDR3 loop spans 14 amino acids. The germline V gene has CDR1 LNHNV and CDR2 YYDKDF (reference sequence). Trimming stripped 5 bases from V and 11 bases from J, with 21 bases between. The CDR3 DNA follows: TGTGCCACCAGCGGGCCTCCAGAGACGAATATGGCTTTCTTT. Translating gives CATSGPPETNMAFF.

The DNA for the CDR3 is TGCGCCAGCAGCTTTGGACTTCTGGAGACCCAGTACTTC. It is translated as CASSFGLLETQYF. This chain joins TRBV5-1 and TRBJ2-5; D perhaps matches TRBD2 (5 bases). This CDR3 has 13 residues. The germline V gene has CDR1 SGHRS and CDR2 YFSETQ. V was trimmed by 2 bases and J by 5 bases, leaving 10 bases between them.

This clonotype was observed a single time. V gene TRBV20-1 combines with J gene TRBJ1-1; D is undetermined. This CDR3 comprises 14 residues. Trimming took off 4 bases at V and 4 bases at J, with 16 bases between the two ends. CDR1 and CDR2 (germline): DFQATT, SNEGSKA (reference sequence). The chain's CDR3 is CSATPFEGRTEAFF. Here the CDR3 DNA reads TGCAGTGCTACTCCATTTGAGGGCCGCACTGAAGCTTTCTTT.

In its sample, this clonotype was seen a few times. The rearrangement links TRBV6-1 to TRBJ1-2; D not certain. Germline V gene sequence: CDR1 MNHNS, CDR2 SASEGT. CDR3 length equals 13 residues. Trimming took off 10 bases at V and 7 bases at J, with 19 bases between the two ends. The CDR3 loop is CATTGNSIRGYTF. CDR3 bases: TGTGCCACCACCGGGAATTCTATCCGTGGCTACACCTTC.

The chain couples TRBV27 to TRBJ1-2; D is perhaps TRBD1 (5 bases). There are 16 residues in the CDR3. V lost 6 bases and J 0 bases, leaving 17 bases between the germline ends. CDR1 MNHEY and CDR2 SMNVEV come from the germline V gene (reference sequence). This CDR3 reads CASRPRITGPNYGYTF. In DNA form, the CDR3 reads TGTGCCAGCAGACCACGAATCACAGGACCTAACTATGGCTACACCTTC.

This clonotype was found a few times. For the CDR3, the DNA is TGTGCCAGCAGTAGGGATCAGGGCGAGCAGTACTTC. This encodes CASSRDQGEQYF. V is TRBV27 and J is TRBJ2-7; a possible D gene is TRBD1 (5 bases). The CDR3 is 12 residues long. CDR1 and CDR2 (germline): MNHEY, SMNVEV (reference sequence). With 5 bases removed from V and 6 bases from J, the gap between germline ends came to 11 bases.

In its sample, this clonotype ranks as medium-sized. The V gene is TRBV15, the J gene TRBJ1-1; D perhaps matches TRBD1 (5 bases). The V gene lost 0 bases and the J gene lost 11 bases, with 13 bases spanning the gap. The CDR3 is 13 residues long. Germline values: CDR1 LNHNV, CDR2 YYDKDF (reference sequence). CDR3 residues: CATSRDGAWGAFF. CDR3 nucleotides: TGTGCCACCAGCAGAGATGGGGCTTGGGGGGCTTTCTTT.

This clonotype is deemed large. V gene TRBV5-1 combines with J gene TRBJ2-5, with no clear D. The CDR3 has 13 amino acids. Between the trimmed V and J ends, which lost 1 base and 5 bases, there was a span of 9 bases. Germline V lookup: CDR1 SGHRS, CDR2 YFSETQ. The CDR3 DNA is TGCGCCAGCAGCTTGACCAGACGGGAGACCCAGTACTTC. It codes for CASSLTRRETQYF.

The genes are TRBV2 and TRBJ1-4; 7 bases are shared with TRBD1. Germline V gene sequence: CDR1 SNHLY, CDR2 FYNNEI. This CDR3 comprises 15 residues. The ends lost 5 bases at V and 5 bases at J; junction bases unmatched: 8. The CDR3: CASSYTGTENEKLFF. The CDR3 DNA sequence: TGTGCCAGCAGTTATACCGGGACAGAGAATGAAAAACTGTTTTTT.

This clonotype is medium-sized within its sample. The chain couples TRBV15 to TRBJ2-5, with unresolved D. The CDR3 is made up of 14 amino acids. Germline V gene lookup returns CDR1 LNHNV and CDR2 YYDKDF (reference sequence). V lost 1 base and J 1 base, leaving 7 bases between the germline ends. Here the CDR3 reads CATSRGNTQETQYF. The CDR3 DNA sequence: TGTGCCACCAGCAGAGGGAATACCCAAGAGACCCAGTACTTC.